Shown below are 14 T cell receptor beta chains from a single sample sequenced in a study of blood T cell repertoires in COVID-19. TCRdb keeps only in-frame clones here, not all; method: immunoSEQ multiplex PCR. The table shows over 150,000 clones, with approximately 86% occurring only once. Specimen: peripheral blood. The receptors were gathered from a man aged 45 to 65 with active or convalescent COVID-19.

This clone was recorded once. The chain recombines TRBV18 with TRBJ1-3, with a weak D call TRBD1 (6 bases). The CDR3 length is 16 residues. V lost 0 bases and J lost 0, with 9 bases in between. The V gene's germline CDR1 is KGHSH and CDR2 LQKENI. The CDR3 region is CASSPPNRASGNTIYF. CDR3 sequence (DNA): TGTGCCAGCTCACCACCGAACAGGGCCTCTGGAAACACCATATATTTT.

This clone appeared once. V is TRBV19 and J is TRBJ2-5; TRBD2 matches at 8 bases. Germline V gene sequence: CDR1 LNHDA, CDR2 SQIVND (reference sequence). The CDR3 is 15 residues long. J gave up 7 bases and V 4 bases, and 11 bases lay outside the gene matches. The CDR3 DNA follows: TGTGCCAGTAGTACCGATAGCGGGGTCCAGGGGACCCAGTACTTC. Translating it yields CASSTDSGVQGTQYF.

This clone was detected a few times. V and J are TRBV5-6 and TRBJ1-1; tentatively, D is TRBD1 (5 bases). This CDR3 has 14 residues. The germline CDR1 and CDR2 sequences are SGHDT and YYEEEE. Trimming removed 1 base at V and 3 bases at J, with 10 bases between. The CDR3 loop reads CASSLQGMDTEAFF. CDR3 nucleotide sequence: TGTGCCAGCAGCTTGCAGGGTATGGACACTGAAGCTTTCTTT.

The V and J genes are TRBV2 and TRBJ2-2, with 9 bases identical to TRBD1. Germline values: CDR1 SNHLY, CDR2 FYNNEI. The CDR3 runs to 13 residues. V lost 4 bases, J lost 7 bases, and 1 base stayed unmatched. The CDR3 loop is CASSGQGGGELFF. The CDR3 region has the DNA TGTGCCAGCAGTGGACAGGGGGGCGGGGAGCTGTTTTTT.

This chain uses TRBV23-1 with TRBJ1-1; the D is unclear. TRBV23-1 is sorted into the ORF group, with uncertain function. V dropped 9 bases and J dropped 0 bases, with 8 bases sitting between them. This CDR3 is built from 12 residues. CDR3: CAREKVNTEAFF. The CDR3, as DNA: TGCGCCAGGGAGAAGGTGAACACTGAAGCTTTCTTT.

The rearrangement uses TRBV2 and TRBJ1-4, with 8 bases that match TRBD1. The junction had 4 bases not matched to a gene; V was cut back by 7 bases and J by 3 bases. The CDR3 length is 14 residues. CDR1 and CDR2 from the germline V gene are SNHLY and FYNNEI. This CDR3 is CASNRQGPNEKLFF. The CDR3, as DNA: TGTGCCAGCAATCGACAGGGGCCTAATGAAAAACTGTTTTTT.

The rearrangement links TRBV24-1 to TRBJ1-5; 9 nucleotides line up with TRBD1. The CDR3 contains 15 residues. V was pared by 6 bases and J by 4 bases, with 6 bases of the junction left unmatched. The V gene's germline CDR1 is KGHDR and CDR2 SFDVKD. In DNA form, the CDR3 reads TGTGCCACCAGTTCGTCGGGACAGGGAAATCAGCCCCAGCATTTT. Amino acid sequence: CATSSSGQGNQPQHF.

The J gene is TRBJ2-5, the V gene TRBV5-1; D ambiguous. The V gene lost 0 bases and the J gene lost 2 bases, with 8 bases spanning the gap. Per the germline V gene, CDR1 is SGHRS and CDR2 is YFSETQ. This CDR3 region has 14 residues. CDR3 DNA: TGCGCCAGCAGCTTGGGGTCAACTCAAGAGACCCAGTACTTC. Protein product: CASSLGSTQETQYF.

This chain links TRBV30 with TRBJ2-1, with D perhaps matching TRBD2 (5 bases). CDR3 length: 16 residues. V was clipped by 3 bases and J by 3 bases, with 18 bases between them. Germline V gene sequence: CDR1 GTSNPN, CDR2 SVGIG (reference sequence). The CDR3 reads CAWSKVTSGYYNEQFF. The CDR3 nucleotides are TGTGCCTGGAGCAAGGTTACCAGCGGCTACTACAATGAGCAGTTCTTC.

This clone occurred a few times. In DNA, the CDR3 is TGTGCCAGCAGGGTTAATGGGGACACCTTCTTATCTGAGAGTGGCTACACCTTC. Amino acid sequence: CASRVNGDTFLSESGYTF. This rearrangement joins TRBV5-6 to TRBJ1-2; tentatively, D is TRBD1 (6 bases). Germline V gives CDR1 SGHDT, CDR2 YYEEEE. V lost 5 bases and J 7 bases, leaving 30 bases between the germline ends. This CDR3 has 18 amino acids.

The V and J genes are TRBV5-1 and TRBJ1-2, with D maybe TRBD1 (6 bases). This CDR3 comprises 14 residues. Germline V gives CDR1 SGHRS, CDR2 YFSETQ. V was pared by 0 bases and J by 2 bases, with 8 bases between. The CDR3 DNA is TGCGCCAGCAGCTTGGACAGGGTCAACTATGGCTACACCTTC. As protein: CASSLDRVNYGYTF.

The chain is built from TRBV3-1 (or the pseudogene TRBV3-2) and TRBJ2-5, with 9 bases lining up with TRBD2. Germline trimming cut 1 base from V and 5 bases from J; bases unmatched to any gene: 11. The CDR3 is 17 amino acids. Germline CDR1 reads LGHDT; CDR2 reads YNNKEL (reference sequence). The CDR3 sequence: CASSQGAGGPLGETQYF. CDR3 nucleotide sequence: TGTGCCAGCAGCCAAGGGGCGGGAGGGCCGCTGGGGGAGACCCAGTACTTC.

This clone was picked up a small number of times. The rearrangement links TRBV30 to TRBJ1-1, with D perhaps TRBD1 (5 bases). Germline V gene data show CDR1 as GTSNPN and CDR2 as SVGIG (reference sequence). The V end was cut by 8 bases, the J end by 1 base, with 8 bases between. The CDR3 has 11 residues. CDR3 DNA sequence: TGTGCCCGGGGACGGAACACTGAAGCTTTCTTT. Protein: CARGRNTEAFF.

The chain uses TRBV30 and TRBJ2-7; 8 bases match TRBD1. This CDR3 contains 13 residues. After removal of 5 bases from V and 2 bases from J, the junction contained 5 bases not matched to a gene. CDR1 is GTSNPN and CDR2 is SVGIG in the germline V gene (reference sequence). The CDR3 is CAWSQGAPYEQYF. The CDR3 nucleotides are TGTGCCTGGTCTCAGGGGGCTCCCTACGAGCAGTACTTC.